Shown below are 13 T cell receptor beta chains from a single sample sequenced in a study of cytomegalovirus exposure and HLA in healthy donors. 13 Jbeta primers and 60 Vbeta primers were used for the PCR. Assay: immunoSEQ multiplex PCR; the TCRdb copy retains only in-frame clones and omits some. Recorded for this sample: some 75,000 clones. Source material: PBMCs. Every receptor here comes from a man aged 35-49 years in good health and CMV-seronegative.

The chain joins TRBV30 to TRBJ1-2; D not certain. The germline CDR1 and CDR2 sequences are GTSNPN and SVGIG (reference sequence). Trimming removed 5 bases at V and 8 bases at J, with 12 bases between. The CDR3 is 11 residues long. The CDR3 nucleotides are TGTGCCTGGGCTGACTTTGGGGGCTACACCTTC. It yields the protein CAWADFGGYTF.

The rearrangement joins TRBV10-3 to TRBJ2-7; 9 bases fit TRBD2. Trimming cost V 6 bases and J 3 bases; bases outside gene matches: 6. The CDR3 has 14 amino acids. Germline V gene sequence: CDR1 ENHRY, CDR2 SYGVKD. CDR3: CAIRTRTSDYEQYF. The CDR3 nucleotides are TGTGCCATCAGAACAAGGACTAGCGACTACGAGCAGTACTTC.

The chain couples TRBV19 to TRBJ2-3; D perhaps matches TRBD1 (8 bases). Per germline, CDR1 LNHDA and CDR2 SQIVND (reference sequence). This CDR3 spans 16 amino acids. The V end lost 6 bases, the J end lost 3 bases, and 19 bases lay between the germline ends. The CDR3: CASRKRQGRGTDTQYF. Written as DNA, the CDR3 is TGTGCCAGTAGGAAGAGACAGGGGAGGGGGACAGATACGCAGTATTTT.

With regard to this clone: Relative to the germline gene, one junction end is altered; a read error may explain this. Written as DNA, the CDR3 is TGCGCCAGCAGATTGGCGACACCTCAGAGCTCCTACAATGAGCAGTTCTTC. Protein product: CASRLATPQSSYNEQFF. The rearrangement uses TRBV5-1 and TRBJ2-1; D is ambiguous. The germline CDR1 and CDR2 sequences are SGHRS and YFSETQ. The CDR3 has 17 residues.

The V call is TRBV19, the J call TRBJ1-5; D might be TRBD1 (6 bases). V was clipped by 7 bases and J by 1 base, with 11 bases between them. Germline V gene sequence: CDR1 LNHDA, CDR2 SQIVND (reference sequence). This CDR3 has 14 residues. CDR3 DNA: TGTGCCAGTACCTTAGACAGGAGCAATCAGCCCCAGCATTTT. This gives the protein CASTLDRSNQPQHF.

This chain joins TRBV18 and TRBJ2-3; no reliable D call. The CDR3 contains 15 residues. The germline V gene encodes CDR1 KGHSH and CDR2 LQKENI. Trimming shortened V by 6 bases and J by 2 bases, and 15 bases separated the two germline ends. For the CDR3, the DNA is TGTGCCAGCTCCTCTACAGTTCCATACACAGATACGCAGTATTTT. It translates to CASSSTVPYTDTQYF.

This chain links TRBV6-1 with TRBJ2-1; TRBD1 agrees at 10 bases. Germline CDR1 reads MNHNS; CDR2 reads SASEGT. With 2 bases clipped from V and 4 bases from J, the junction kept 2 bases outside the gene matches. This CDR3 contains 15 residues. The CDR3 loop reads CASSEWGQGYNEQFF. In DNA form, the CDR3 reads TGTGCCAGCAGTGAATGGGGACAGGGGTACAATGAGCAGTTCTTC.

This rearrangement joins TRBV19 to TRBJ1-2; TRBD1 agrees at 8 bases. Germline V gene lookup returns CDR1 LNHDA and CDR2 SQIVND (reference sequence). CDR3 length equals 16 residues. With 0 bases clipped from V and 2 bases from J, the junction kept 5 bases outside the gene matches. This CDR3 is CASSIDIGQGNYGYTF. The CDR3 coding sequence is TGTGCCAGTAGTATAGATATCGGACAGGGAAACTATGGCTACACCTTC.

The chain links TRBV18 to TRBJ1-2, with D possibly being TRBD1 (5 bases). The ends were cut back, 3 bases at V and 3 bases at J, with 11 bases in the middle. The CDR3 sequence is 14 residues long. CDR1 and CDR2 from the germline V gene are KGHSH and LQKENI. This CDR3 reads CASSPRAYDYGYTF. In nucleotides, the CDR3 is TGTGCCAGCTCACCCAGGGCGTATGACTATGGCTACACCTTC.

The rearrangement uses TRBV11-2 and TRBJ2-5; D possibly corresponds to TRBD1 (5 bases). TRBJ2-7 matches the DNA end more closely, so the J call is doubtful. Germline V CDR1 and CDR2: SGHAT, FQNNGV. CDR3 length: 17 residues. CDR3 region: CASSQTTGLLQPYEQYF. The CDR3 DNA follows: TGTGCCAGCAGCCAAACCACAGGTCTATTGCAACCTTACGAGCAGTACTTC.

The chain uses TRBV28 and TRBJ2-5; D is possibly TRBD1 (6 bases). Germline lookup yields CDR1 MDHEN and CDR2 SYDVKM. This CDR3 contains 14 residues. V lost 1 base and J lost 2, with 8 bases in between. CDR3 DNA: TGTGCCAGCAGTTTATCCAGGGGACAAGAGACCCAGTACTTC. It codes for CASSLSRGQETQYF.

The chain combines TRBV6-5 with TRBJ1-4, with D tentatively TRBD1 (6 bases). Trimming stripped 1 base from V and 8 bases from J, with 17 bases between. The germline V gene has CDR1 MNHEY and CDR2 SVGAGI. This CDR3 region has 16 residues. CDR3 region: CASSYYPGGGLEKLFF. In nucleotides, the CDR3 is TGTGCCAGCAGTTACTACCCCGGGGGGGGGCTCGAAAAACTGTTTTTT.

Notes on this clone: The CDR3 carries no conserved terminal phenylalanine or tryptophan, so it likely arises from a read error. V is TRBV20-1 and J is TRBJ1-2; D is ambiguous. The V gene's germline CDR1 is DFQATT and CDR2 SNEGSKA (reference sequence). Deletions cut 6 bases from V and 3 bases from J, with 8 bases between. The CDR3 sequence is 11 residues long. The CDR3 coding sequence is TGCAGTGCCTCCGAGGACTATGGCTACACCCTC. Amino acids: CSASEDYGYTL.